The following is a TCR beta chain sequence with its context. The antigen is undetermined. The source of the sample is a study of cytomegalovirus exposure and HLA in healthy donors. The PCR made use of 60 Vbeta and 13 Jbeta primers. Sequenced by immunoSEQ multiplex PCR; TCRdb stores in-frame clones only, minus some. Of under 120,000 clones listed, around 80% are singletons. Whole-study results and caveats: Data from an earlier analysis indicated that most TCR beta V segments were productive either about 87% or about 30% of the time. Indistinguishable V segments, including TRBV6-2 and TRBV6-3, were excluded. The study designated fewer than 200 TCR beta chains cytomegalovirus-associated.

The CDR3 extends over 17 amino acids. Germline V lookup: CDR1 LGHNT, CDR2 FRNRAP. V gave up 0 bases and J gave up 2 bases; unmatched junction bases: 7. This receptor was taken from a woman between 40 and 50 years old in good health and CMV-seronegative. The chain has TRBV12-5 and TRBJ2-1; 7 bases match TRBD2. Specimen: PBMCs. CDR3 sequence reads: CASGLVLGGDAYNEQFF. The CDR3 DNA sequence: TGTGCTAGTGGTTTGGTACTTGGGGGGGACGCCTACAATGAGCAGTTCTTC.